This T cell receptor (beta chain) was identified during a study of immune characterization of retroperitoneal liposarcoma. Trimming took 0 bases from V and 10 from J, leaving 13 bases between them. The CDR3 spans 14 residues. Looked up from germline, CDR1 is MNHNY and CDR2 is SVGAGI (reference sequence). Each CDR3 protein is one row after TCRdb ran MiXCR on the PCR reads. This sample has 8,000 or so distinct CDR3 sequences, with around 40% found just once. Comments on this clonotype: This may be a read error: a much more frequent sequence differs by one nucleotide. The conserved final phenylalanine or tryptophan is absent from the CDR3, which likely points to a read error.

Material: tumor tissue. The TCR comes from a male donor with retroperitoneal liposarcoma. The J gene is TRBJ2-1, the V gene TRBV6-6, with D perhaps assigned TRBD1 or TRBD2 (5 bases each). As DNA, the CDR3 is TGTGCCAGCAGTTACTCCGAGGGGTCTGCGGAGCAGTTCCTC. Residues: CASSYSEGSAEQFL.